Below, 12 T cell receptor beta chains from the same sample are listed, as sequenced in a study of T cell repertoires in cytomegalovirus infection. Their antigens remain unidentified. In TCRdb, the reads were re-called with MiXCR into one record per CDR3 protein. The sample contains 65,000 to 85,000 distinct CDR3 sequences, about 30% of which appear only once. The sample was CD8+ T cells from cultured PBMCs, taken from culture after CMV antigen stimulation. The receptors here all came from a human donor in good health (CMV status not recorded). Some clones in this sample may be carry-over from other donors' samples.

V gene TRBV20-1 combines with J gene TRBJ1-2; D gene ambiguous. The CDR3 runs to 15 residues. The ends were cut back, 0 bases at V and 3 bases at J, with 14 bases in the middle. CDR1 and CDR2 (germline): DFQATT, SNEGSKA (reference sequence). CDR3 coding DNA: TGCAGTGCTAGAGATCGGGTGCGGGTGGACTATGGCTACACCTTC. This sequence encodes CSARDRVRVDYGYTF.

The table lists this clonotype with many counts. The chain is built from TRBV14 and TRBJ2-2, with a tentative D call TRBD1 (6 bases). Trimming pared 0 bases from V and 7 bases from J, leaving 12 bases between. This CDR3 region has 15 residues. Germline assignment: CDR1 SGHDN and CDR2 FVKESK. CDR3 protein: CASSQDWEQGGELFF. DNA for the CDR3: TGTGCCAGCAGCCAAGACTGGGAACAGGGCGGGGAGCTGTTTTTT.

Ten or more counts support this clonotype. V is TRBV9 and J is TRBJ2-1; D possibly corresponds to TRBD2 (6 bases). Trimming removed 0 bases from V and 6 bases from J, with 13 bases in between. This CDR3 has 15 residues. Germline V gene lookup returns CDR1 SGDLS and CDR2 YYNGEE. CDR3 sequence: CASSVGGVSANEQFF. The CDR3, as DNA: TGTGCCAGCAGCGTAGGGGGGGTTTCCGCCAATGAGCAGTTCTTC.

This chain uses TRBV6-1 with TRBJ2-7; D is unresolved. The CDR3 covers 13 residues. Germline CDR1 is MNHNS and CDR2 is SASEGT. Trimming left V 5 bases short and J 0 bases short, with 8 bases between. CDR3 in amino acids: CASSYKSSYEQYF. Written as DNA, the CDR3 is TGTGCCAGCAGTTACAAGAGCTCCTACGAGCAGTACTTC.

This clonotype was recorded once. This could be a read error, since a much larger clone is one nucleotide away. The chain links TRBV5-6 to TRBJ2-5, with D uncertain. The V and J ends lost 4 bases and 2 bases respectively, with 3 bases between them. This CDR3 region has 11 residues. Germline lookup yields CDR1 SGHDT and CDR2 YYEEEE. The CDR3 DNA follows: TGTGCCAGCAGCATTCAAGAGACCCAGTACTTC. It encodes CASSIQETQYF.

This clonotype has a handful of counts. The rearrangement joins TRBV2 to TRBJ1-2; D call uncertain. Per the germline V gene, CDR1 is SNHLY and CDR2 is FYNNEI. There are 13 residues in the CDR3. V gave up 3 bases and J gave up 4 bases, with 9 bases separating them. The CDR3 coding sequence is TGTGCCAGCAGTGAGTCGTCCAGCTATGGCTACACCTTC. It yields the protein CASSESSSYGYTF.

J is TRBJ2-1 and V is TRBV7-9; 7 nucleotides agree with TRBD2. Unmatched junction bases numbered 7, after V lost 5 bases and J lost 0 bases. Germline values: CDR1 SEHNR, CDR2 FQNEAQ (reference sequence). The CDR3 runs 16 residues. DNA for the CDR3: TGTGCCAGCAGCCCCCCTAGCGGAAGCTCCTACAATGAGCAGTTCTTC. Translated, it gives CASSPPSGSSYNEQFF.

This clonotype was detected ten times or more. The chain joins TRBV7-2 to TRBJ2-2; D ambiguous. V dropped 8 bases and J dropped 1 base, with 14 bases sitting between them. The CDR3 is 15 amino acids. Looked up from germline, CDR1 is SGHTA and CDR2 is FQGNSA. CDR3 bases: TGTGCCAGCCCCCATGGGCTCAGGAACACCGGGGAGCTGTTTTTT. Its protein is CASPHGLRNTGELFF.

This clonotype is termed large. The chain joins TRBV7-8 to TRBJ1-2; 9 bases are a match to TRBD1. Germline V gene lookup returns CDR1 SGHVS and CDR2 FQNEAQ. V trimming: 5 bases; J trimming: 2 bases; junction bases outside the gene matches: 3. The CDR3 has 14 amino acids. CDR3 coding DNA: TGTGCCAGCAGCCCCGGACAGGGGAACTATGGCTACACCTTC. Protein product: CASSPGQGNYGYTF.

The chain joins TRBV5-4 to TRBJ2-7; D remains unclear. Germline V gene sequence: CDR1 SGHNT, CDR2 YYREEE (reference sequence). V dropped 2 bases and J dropped 7 bases, with 13 bases sitting between them. The CDR3 length is 13 residues. The CDR3 DNA follows: TGTGCCAGCAGCTTCTCCCCCCCTGGGGAGCAGTACTTC. It encodes CASSFSPPGEQYF.

On this clonotype: Given a much more abundant clone one base away, this may be a read error. The chain uses TRBV7-3 and TRBJ1-5; a possible D gene is TRBD1 (6 bases). V was trimmed by 7 bases and J by 1 base, leaving 14 bases between them. The CDR3 loop spans 15 amino acids. The V gene's germline CDR1 is SGHTA and CDR2 FQGTGA. The CDR3 DNA reads TGTGCCAGCAACAAACAGGGAATAAGCAATCAGCCCCAGCATTTT. Protein sequence: CASNKQGISNQPQHF.

This clonotype was detected only a few times. This chain links TRBV24-1 with TRBJ2-1; 7 bases are shared with TRBD2. Trimming removed 6 bases from V and 2 bases from J; junction bases left unmatched: 6. The CDR3 loop spans 15 amino acids. Germline V gene data show CDR1 as KGHDR and CDR2 as SFDVKD. The CDR3 region has the DNA TGTGCCACCAGTTCTTCTAGCGGTACCTACAATGAGCAGTTCTTC. Its translation is CATSSSSGTYNEQFF.